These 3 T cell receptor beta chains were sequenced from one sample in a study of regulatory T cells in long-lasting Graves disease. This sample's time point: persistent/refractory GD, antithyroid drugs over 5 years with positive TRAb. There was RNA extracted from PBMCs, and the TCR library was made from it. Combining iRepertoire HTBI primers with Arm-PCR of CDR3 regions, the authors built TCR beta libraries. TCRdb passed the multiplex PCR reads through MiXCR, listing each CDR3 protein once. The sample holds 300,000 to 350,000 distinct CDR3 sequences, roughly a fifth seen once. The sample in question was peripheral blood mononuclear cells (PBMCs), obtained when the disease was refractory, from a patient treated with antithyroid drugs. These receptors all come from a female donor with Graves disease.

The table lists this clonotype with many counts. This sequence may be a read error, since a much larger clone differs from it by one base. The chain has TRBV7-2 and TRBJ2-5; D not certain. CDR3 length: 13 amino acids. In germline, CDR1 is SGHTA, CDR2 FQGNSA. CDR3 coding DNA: TGTGCCAGCAGCTTACTAGGGCAAGAGACCCGGTACTTC. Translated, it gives CASSLLGQETRYF.

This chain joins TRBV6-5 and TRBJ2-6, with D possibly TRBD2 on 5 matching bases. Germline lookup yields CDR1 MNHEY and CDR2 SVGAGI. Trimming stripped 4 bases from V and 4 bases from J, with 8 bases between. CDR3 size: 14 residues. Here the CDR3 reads CASSWGEGANVLTF. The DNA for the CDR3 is TGTGCCAGCAGTTGGGGAGAGGGGGCCAACGTCCTGACTTTC.

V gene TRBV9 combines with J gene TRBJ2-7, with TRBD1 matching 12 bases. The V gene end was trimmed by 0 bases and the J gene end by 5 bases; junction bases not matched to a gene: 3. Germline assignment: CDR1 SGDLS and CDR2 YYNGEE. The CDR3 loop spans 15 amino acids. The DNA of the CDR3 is TGTGCCAGCAGCGTAGCAGGGACAGGGGGCCACGAGCAGTACTTC. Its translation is CASSVAGTGGHEQYF.